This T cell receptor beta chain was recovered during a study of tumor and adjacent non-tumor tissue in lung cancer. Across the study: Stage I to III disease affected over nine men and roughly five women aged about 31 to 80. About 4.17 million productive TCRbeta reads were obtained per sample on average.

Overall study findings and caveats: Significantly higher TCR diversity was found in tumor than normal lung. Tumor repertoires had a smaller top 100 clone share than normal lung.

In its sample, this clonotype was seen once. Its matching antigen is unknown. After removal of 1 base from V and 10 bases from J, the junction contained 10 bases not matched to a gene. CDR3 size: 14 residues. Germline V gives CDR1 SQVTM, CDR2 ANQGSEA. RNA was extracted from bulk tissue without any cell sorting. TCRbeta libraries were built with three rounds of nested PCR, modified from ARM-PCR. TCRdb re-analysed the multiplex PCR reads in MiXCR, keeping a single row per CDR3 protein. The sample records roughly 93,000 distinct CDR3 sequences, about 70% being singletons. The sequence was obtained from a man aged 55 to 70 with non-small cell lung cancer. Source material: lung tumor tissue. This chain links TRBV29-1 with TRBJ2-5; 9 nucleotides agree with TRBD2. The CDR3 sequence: CSVEGLAGNRDQYF. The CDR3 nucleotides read TGCAGCGTTGAAGGGCTAGCGGGAAACCGAGACCAGTACTTC.